The 20 T cell receptor beta chains in this list originate from one sample, sequenced in a study of Ad26.COV2.S vaccination and SARS-CoV-2 variants. As to treatment: around 19 received Ad26.COV2.S at low or high dose, single or two shots; about 5 received placebo; per-sample allocation not given. Sampling took place 63 days after the first vaccine or placebo injection. The table came from immunoSEQ multiplex PCR; TCRdb's copy has only in-frame clones and leaves some out. The repertoire holds 300,000 to 400,000 clones, with approximately 81% as singletons. The material sequenced was peripheral blood, taken in a trial of Ad26.COV2.S vaccine versus placebo. These receptors were collected from a person between 18 and 60 years old who received the Ad26.COV2.S COVID-19 vaccine or a placebo.

The V and J genes are TRBV6-2 or TRBV6-3 and TRBJ1-2; no clear D. The CDR3 has 16 residues. V lost 6 bases and J lost 3, with 20 bases in between. The germline V gene has CDR1 MNHEY and CDR2 SVGEGT. This chain's CDR3 is CASSHEGYNGHYGYTF. Here the CDR3 DNA reads TGTGCCAGCAGCCACGAGGGTTACAACGGACACTATGGCTACACCTTC.

The chain is built from TRBV27 and TRBJ2-1, with 12 positions matching TRBD2. Germline V gene lookup returns CDR1 MNHEY and CDR2 SMNVEV (reference sequence). The length of the CDR3 is 15 residues. V was clipped by 3 bases and J by 7 bases; unmatched bases: 4. In DNA form, the CDR3 reads TGTGCCAGCAGTTTGACTAGCGGGAGATCAAATGAGCAGTTCTTC. Its translation: CASSLTSGRSNEQFF.

The sample holds many counts of this clone. The chain combines TRBV10-3 with TRBJ1-5, with 8 bases lining up with TRBD1. CDR1 and CDR2 from the germline V gene are ENHRY and SYGVKD. Trimming cost V 6 bases and J 6 bases; bases outside gene matches: 10. The CDR3 is 15 residues long. The CDR3, as DNA: TGTGCCATCAGGAGTACGGACAGGGTTGGTCAGCCCCAGCATTTT. Amino acid sequence: CAIRSTDRVGQPQHF.

V and J are TRBV4-3 and TRBJ2-7; 9 bases line up with TRBD2. The germline CDR1 and CDR2 sequences are LGHNA and YSLEER. Trimming removed 0 bases from V and 6 bases from J; junction bases left unmatched: 9. CDR3 length equals 16 residues. DNA of the CDR3: TGCGCCAGCAGCCAAGATTGGGGTAGCGGGAGACGCGAGCAGTACTTC. This gives the protein CASSQDWGSGRREQYF.

The chain links TRBV5-4 to TRBJ1-1; no definite D call. The CDR3 runs 14 residues. Trimming pared 0 bases from V and 0 bases from J, leaving 6 bases between. From germline, CDR1 is SGHNT and CDR2 YYREEE (reference sequence). CDR3 sequence reads: CASSLDSLNTEAFF. DNA for the CDR3: TGTGCCAGCAGCTTGGACAGCCTGAACACTGAAGCTTTCTTT.

This chain joins TRBV6-5 and TRBJ1-6, with D maybe TRBD1 (5 bases). From germline, CDR1 is MNHEY and CDR2 SVGAGI. CDR3 length: 15 amino acids. V gave up 1 base and J gave up 6 bases, with 10 bases separating them. The CDR3 reads CASSYWGLINSPLHF. The CDR3 DNA sequence: TGTGCCAGCAGTTACTGGGGACTCATTAATTCACCCCTCCACTTT.

This clone was picked up many times. The V and J genes are TRBV4-3 and TRBJ2-5, with 11 bases fitting TRBD2. This CDR3 is 17 amino acids long. V gave up 0 bases and J gave up 7 bases; unmatched junction bases: 10. The V gene's germline CDR1 is LGHNA and CDR2 YSLEER. CDR3 sequence reads: CASSQDHSGGASRTQYF. CDR3 DNA: TGCGCCAGCAGCCAAGATCATAGCGGGGGGGCGAGTCGGACCCAGTACTTC.

The chain links TRBV19 to TRBJ2-1; 11 nucleotides match TRBD2. This CDR3 is built from 15 residues. CDR1 and CDR2 (germline): LNHDA, SQIVND (reference sequence). Trimming took 4 bases from V and 8 from J; bases not matched to a gene: 7. The CDR3 sequence is CASSTTSGGRDEQFF. CDR3 nucleotides: TGTGCCAGTAGTACAACTAGCGGGGGTAGAGATGAGCAGTTCTTC.

The chain carries TRBV3-1 (or the pseudogene TRBV3-2) and TRBJ2-1, with 7 nucleotides matching TRBD2. Trimming at V came to 2 bases and at J to 6 bases, leaving 7 bases not matched to a gene. The CDR3 covers 15 residues. Looked up from germline, CDR1 is LGHDT and CDR2 is YNNKEL (reference sequence). The DNA for the CDR3 is TGTGCCAGCAGCCAAACGGCGGGGGAGGGCAATGAGCAGTTCTTC. Protein product: CASSQTAGEGNEQFF.

The V gene is TRBV13, the J gene TRBJ2-2; weak D call: TRBD2 (5 bases). The CDR3 runs 16 residues. V was shortened by 4 bases and J by 5 bases, with 17 bases between the two germline ends. Germline V CDR1 and CDR2: PRHDT, FYEKMQ (reference sequence). The CDR3 is CASSSFSLSGTGELFF. CDR3 sequence (DNA): TGTGCCAGCAGCTCATTCTCCCTTTCGGGGACCGGGGAGCTGTTTTTT.

This clone was seen a single time. The rearrangement uses TRBV12-3 or TRBV12-4 and TRBJ1-5; no reliable D call. V gave up 6 bases and J gave up 3 bases, with 3 bases separating them. This CDR3 comprises 11 residues. The CDR3 region is CASSNNQPQHF. The CDR3 DNA follows: TGTGCCAGCAGCAACAATCAGCCCCAGCATTTT.

V is TRBV3-1 (or the pseudogene TRBV3-2) and J is TRBJ1-3, with 9 bases fitting TRBD1. V lost 4 bases to trimming and J lost 0 bases; unmatched junction nucleotides: 4. This CDR3 has 16 amino acids. Germline values: CDR1 LGHDT, CDR2 YNNKEL (reference sequence). The CDR3 nucleotides are TGTGCCAGCAGCCGGGACAGGGCCACCTCTGGAAACACCATATATTTT. Translation: CASSRDRATSGNTIYF.

V and J are TRBV4-3 and TRBJ2-7; maybe TRBD2 (6 bases). This CDR3 has 14 amino acids. Per the germline V gene, CDR1 is LGHNA and CDR2 is YSLEER. The ends were cut back, 0 bases at V and 2 bases at J, with 8 bases in the middle. In nucleotides, the CDR3 is TGCGCCAGCAGCCAAGAACGGGGGACCTACGAGCAGTACTTC. As protein: CASSQERGTYEQYF.

This clone has more than one count but fewer than ten. The CDR3 spells CASSYFRGRDSNSNQPQHF. For the CDR3, the DNA is TGTGCCAGCAGTTACTTTCGAGGCAGAGACAGTAATAGCAATCAGCCCCAGCATTTT. V gene TRBV6-2 or TRBV6-3 combines with J gene TRBJ1-5; D is perhaps TRBD1 (5 bases). With 1 base removed from V and 0 bases from J, the gap between germline ends came to 19 bases. The germline gives CDR1 MNHEY, CDR2 SVGEGT. There are 19 residues in the CDR3.

The chain couples TRBV19 to TRBJ2-1; tentative D call: TRBD2 (5 bases). The CDR3 covers 13 residues. Trimming shortened V by 10 bases and J by 4 bases, and 14 bases separated the two germline ends. Germline CDR1 reads LNHDA; CDR2 reads SQIVND (reference sequence). The CDR3 DNA reads as TGTGCCACCCAGTCTAGGAGGTACAATGAGCAGTTCTTC. Its protein product is CATQSRRYNEQFF.

This chain connects TRBV24-1 to TRBJ2-5; D unresolved. The CDR3 is made up of 15 amino acids. The germline gives CDR1 KGHDR, CDR2 SFDVKD. V was trimmed by 0 bases and J by 1 base, leaving 8 bases between them. The CDR3 bases are TGTGCCACCAGTGATTTGGACACGGCCCAAGAGACCCAGTACTTC. Its protein is CATSDLDTAQETQYF.

This chain connects TRBV19 to TRBJ2-3; 8 bases match TRBD2. V was clipped by 4 bases and J by 0 bases; unmatched bases: 6. Germline loops: CDR1 LNHDA, CDR2 SQIVND (reference sequence). This CDR3 is built from 16 residues. The chain's CDR3 is CASSTTSGGSTDTQYF. DNA for the CDR3: TGTGCCAGTAGTACTACTAGCGGCGGTAGCACAGATACGCAGTATTTT.

This clone was detected only once. This chain uses TRBV23-1 with TRBJ1-4; 7 bases align to TRBD1. TRBV23-1 is reported as an ORF; its role is uncertain. V lost 8 bases and J lost 8; bases outside the gene matches: 11. The CDR3 totals 14 residues. Here the CDR3 DNA reads TGCGCCAGCCCTCAGCACAGGGGTAGGGAAAAACTGTTTTTT. Encoded protein: CASPQHRGREKLFF.

The chain links TRBV5-4 to TRBJ2-5; no firm D call. The CDR3 contains 13 residues. V lost 4 bases and J 5 bases, leaving 12 bases between the germline ends. Germline V gives CDR1 SGHNT, CDR2 YYREEE (reference sequence). In DNA, the CDR3 is TGTGCCAGCAGCGTGGGTACGAGGGAGACCCAGTACTTC. Amino acid sequence: CASSVGTRETQYF. Full variable domain (rest looked up from reference TRBV5-4 and TRBJ2-5): ETGVTQSPTHLIKTRGQQVTLRCSSQSGHNTVSWYQQALGQGPQFIFQYYREEENGRGNFPPRFSGLQFPNYSSELNVNALELDDSALYLCASSVGTRETQYFGPGTRLLVL.

This chain joins TRBV7-8 and TRBJ2-5; TRBD1 matches 8 bases. Germline values: CDR1 SGHVS, CDR2 FQNEAQ. The CDR3 loop spans 16 amino acids. The junction had 13 bases not matched to a gene; V was cut back by 5 bases and J by 5 bases. CDR3 DNA sequence: TGTGCCAGCAGCCCCGGACAGGGTGGGTTACGGGAGACCCAGTACTTC. This sequence encodes CASSPGQGGLRETQYF.